The following is a T cell receptor beta chain sequence with its context. The antigen remains undetermined. This entry belongs to a study of vaccination and CD4 T cells after COVID-19. Study-level information: Overlapping spike peptides from SARS-CoV-2, HCoV-NL63, HCoV-OC43 and HCoV-229E served to stimulate the cells.

An Oncomine TCR Beta short-read assay was used to sequence the DNA from cultured CD4+ T cells. Extraction of genomic DNA was performed on cultured CD4+ T cells. TCRdb re-derived calls from the PCR reads in MiXCR, one entry per CDR3 protein. The sample has roughly 19,000 distinct CDR3 sequences, 53% seen once. Trimming pared 0 bases from V and 0 bases from J, leaving 15 bases between. The CDR3 runs 18 residues. CDR1 is MNHNS and CDR2 is SASEGT in the germline V gene. Regarding treatment: roughly 10-day PBMC culture with coronavirus spike peptide pools or control peptides (ViraFEST assay). The authors swapped half the medium for fresh IL-2 medium on days 3 and 7.

Sequencing was performed on CD4+ T cells from blood, cultured in vitro, taken before SARS-CoV-2 vaccination. The source is a human donor who had recovered from COVID-19. The chain recombines TRBV6-1 with TRBJ1-5; a weak D match, TRBD1 (5 bases). This chain's CDR3 is CASSEALRGSNSNQPQHF. The DNA of the CDR3 is TGTGCCAGCAGTGAAGCGCTTCGGGGCAGCAATAGCAATCAGCCCCAGCATTTT.